This T cell receptor beta chain was profiled in a study of control samples from healthy donors and cancer patients. In germline, CDR1 is MGHRA, CDR2 YSYEKL. V shed 5 bases and J shed 4 bases, with 18 bases lying between them. The length of the CDR3 is 16 residues. The repertoire was sequenced with immunoSEQ multiplex PCR; TCRdb's copy has only in-frame clones and lacks some. Here the sample spans 150,000 to 180,000 clones, over 90% being singletons. This TCR came from a man aged 45-60 years in good health. The sample taken for sequencing was blood. The V call is TRBV4-1, the J call TRBJ2-1; D might be TRBD2 (6 bases). The CDR3 region is CASSKEGGRGYNEQFF. CDR3 nucleotide sequence: TGCGCCAGCAGCAAGGAGGGAGGCCGAGGGTACAATGAGCAGTTCTTC.